This T cell receptor (beta chain) was retrieved from a study of blood T cells in healthy people across ages. Whole-study findings and limits: As age increased, TCR beta diversity per million T cells fell in a roughly linear fashion. Researchers deemed the diversity estimates from one million T cells underestimates. Among long-lived donors, naive CD4+ cells were more numerous and diversity higher than in aged donors.

Each individual donor underwent a draw of roughly 10 milliliters of peripheral blood. For the second PCR, which ran for about 6 to 12 cycles, a sample-barcoded 5' primer and a J-beta primer mix were used. TCRdb re-called the 5' RACE reads through MiXCR, storing one row per CDR3 protein. The sample gives 1.5 million to 2 million distinct CDR3 sequences, around 48% of which show up once; approximately 2.1% is in the top ten. Germline V gene sequence: CDR1 SEHNR, CDR2 FQNEAQ (reference sequence). CDR3 length equals 13 residues. Remarks on this clonotype: Its antigen is not known. One end of the junction is discordant with germline, which a read error may explain.

This receptor was identified in a woman aged 40 to 55 in good health. The specimen sequenced was blood. The V gene is TRBV7-9, the J gene TRBJ2-1; D perhaps matches TRBD1 (6 bases). The CDR3 nucleotides read TGTGCCGGCAGACCGACAGGATTAAATGAGCAGTTCTTC. Translated, it gives CAGRPTGLNEQFF. Full variable domain (rest looked up from reference TRBV7-9 and TRBJ2-1): DTGVSQNPRHKITKRGQNVTFRCDPISEHNRLYWYRQTLGQGPEFLTYFQNEAQLEKSRLLSDRFSAERPKGSFSTLEIQRTEQGDSAMYLCAGRPTGLNEQFFGPGTRLTVL.